These 19 T cell receptor beta chains were sequenced from one sample in a study of response to subunit inactivated influenza vaccine. Each CDR3 protein gets one entry after TCRdb re-called the RT-PCR reads with MiXCR. This sample has 150,000 or so distinct CDR3 sequences, with about a tenth found just once. Sequenced here: non-naive T cells sorted from PBMCs, sampled 40 to 50 days after vaccination. Source of these receptors: a man aged 50 to 60 who received an inactivated influenza vaccine.

This clonotype occurred many times. The V gene is TRBV6-1, the J gene TRBJ2-7; 7 bases fit TRBD1. The CDR3 consists of 13 residues. The ends lost 6 bases at V and 1 base at J; junction bases unmatched: 3. Germline loops: CDR1 MNHNS, CDR2 SASEGT. CDR3 amino acids: CASRRQGSYEQYF. In DNA, the CDR3 is TGTGCCAGCAGGAGACAGGGTTCCTACGAGCAGTACTTC.

This clonotype was observed a handful of times. The genes are TRBV12-3 or TRBV12-4 and TRBJ1-1; D not resolved. V lost 5 bases, J lost 6 bases, and 16 bases lay in between. There are 14 residues in the CDR3. The CDR3 DNA reads as TGTGCCAGCAGTACCGGACGGGAAACCTCTGAAGCTTTCTTT. Translated, it gives CASSTGRETSEAFF.

This clonotype showed up many times. The chain combines TRBV20-1 with TRBJ2-7; D is undetermined. This CDR3 is built from 12 residues. V was shortened by 1 base and J by 4 bases, with 8 bases between the two germline ends. CDR1 is DFQATT, CDR2 SNEGSKA, per germline (reference sequence). The CDR3 sequence: CSARGELYEQYF. The CDR3 nucleotides are TGCAGTGCTAGAGGGGAATTGTACGAGCAGTACTTC.

Concerning this clonotype itself: This CDR3 is missing its conserved last phenylalanine or tryptophan, likely due to a read error. It is unclear where the CDR3 begins or ends on the DNA, so no DNA is shown, and the CDR3 is as TCRdb lists it. V and J are TRBV12-3 or TRBV12-4 and TRBJ2-5; TRBD2 is the table's D call, not checked against the DNA. The CDR3 contains 13 residues when both ends are counted. The CDR3 sequence: CASSLSGKAPASL.

The chain is built from TRBV5-1 and TRBJ2-2; D gene unclear. The germline gives CDR1 SGHRS, CDR2 YFSETQ. The CDR3 extends over 14 amino acids. V was trimmed by 5 bases and J by 0 bases, leaving 8 bases between them. CDR3 sequence (DNA): TGCGCCAGCAGGCCCGACGCGAACACCGGGGAGCTGTTTTTT. This gives the protein CASRPDANTGELFF.

This clonotype was observed a handful of times. The J gene is TRBJ2-4, the V gene TRBV27; D is perhaps TRBD2 (5 bases). Trimming stripped 5 bases from V and 9 bases from J, with 14 bases between. There are 13 residues in the CDR3. Germline CDR1 MNHEY, CDR2 SMNVEV (reference sequence). The CDR3 reads CASSPIVGGIQYF. The DNA for the CDR3 is TGTGCCAGCAGTCCGATAGTAGGAGGCATTCAGTACTTC.

The J gene is TRBJ2-7, the V gene TRBV4-3, with unresolved D. Trimming cost V 0 bases and J 4 bases, with 10 bases left between them. The CDR3 contains 14 residues. Germline V CDR1 and CDR2: LGHNA, YSLEER. The CDR3 region is CASSQEHFQYEQYF. CDR3 DNA: TGCGCCAGCAGCCAAGAACACTTCCAATACGAGCAGTACTTC.

There are a few counts of this clonotype. This chain connects TRBV2 to TRBJ2-7; 7 bases agree with TRBD1. Germline V CDR1 and CDR2: SNHLY, FYNNEI. J lost 2 bases, V lost 5 bases, and 6 bases had no gene match. The CDR3 runs to 14 residues. Here the CDR3 DNA reads TGTGCCAGCAGTCAAAACAGGGGACCCTACGAGCAGTACTTC. Its translation is CASSQNRGPYEQYF.

This clonotype was counted ten times or more. The chain links TRBV20-1 to TRBJ2-3; 9 bases match TRBD2. Germline assignment: CDR1 DFQATT and CDR2 SNEGSKA (reference sequence). The CDR3 consists of 14 residues. The V gene end was trimmed by 4 bases and the J gene end by 2 bases; junction bases not matched to a gene: 4. CDR3 sequence: CSATSGGPTDTQYF. DNA of the CDR3: TGCAGTGCTACCAGCGGGGGGCCCACAGATACGCAGTATTTT.

This clonotype was detected ten times or more. The V gene is TRBV2, the J gene TRBJ1-6, with a tentative D call TRBD1 (5 bases). This CDR3 is built from 16 residues. Germline V lookup: CDR1 SNHLY, CDR2 FYNNEI. V dropped 6 bases and J dropped 0 bases, with 12 bases sitting between them. In nucleotides, the CDR3 is TGTGCCAGCAGGACGGGACGGAGCTCCTATAATTCACCCCTCCACTTT. Its translation: CASRTGRSSYNSPLHF.

The sample holds a few counts of this clonotype. The rearrangement joins TRBV27 to TRBJ2-7, with D perhaps matching TRBD2 (6 bases). The V gene lost 8 bases and the J gene lost 5 bases, with 16 bases spanning the gap. Looked up from germline, CDR1 is MNHEY and CDR2 is SMNVEV (reference sequence). The CDR3 has 13 amino acids. The CDR3 DNA sequence: TGTGCCAGCGGCGTCCTTGGGGGGAACGAGCAGTACTTC. It specifies CASGVLGGNEQYF.

This clonotype was recorded once. Being one base from a much bigger clone, this may be a read error. This chain uses TRBV12-3 or TRBV12-4 with TRBJ2-1; 7 bases are shared with TRBD2. This CDR3 contains 16 residues. V lost 2 bases and J lost 8; bases outside the gene matches: 12. CDR3 protein: CASSLTRLSGGHEQFF. DNA for the CDR3: TGTGCCAGCAGTTTAACCCGGCTATCGGGGGGTCATGAGCAGTTCTTC.

Many counts were recorded for this clonotype. The rearrangement joins TRBV10-3 to TRBJ2-7; TRBD1 matches 7 bases. The CDR3 runs to 16 residues. Germline V gene data show CDR1 as ENHRY and CDR2 as SYGVKD. V was clipped by 8 bases and J by 3 bases; unmatched bases: 16. The CDR3 DNA reads TGTGCCATCGGAACAGGGGTCCCCGGGTGGAACTACGAGCAGTACTTC. Translating it yields CAIGTGVPGWNYEQYF.

This rearrangement joins TRBV28 to TRBJ1-4; D gene ambiguous. The V gene lost 2 bases and the J gene lost 14 bases, with 9 bases spanning the gap. The CDR3 sequence is 11 residues long. CDR1 is MDHEN, CDR2 SYDVKM, per germline. The CDR3 bases are TGTGCCAGCAGTTTAAGGGATGGCCTGTTTTTT. It codes for CASSLRDGLFF.

This clonotype was counted only a few times. The chain has TRBV6-1 and TRBJ2-4; D assignment may be TRBD1 or TRBD2 (5 bases each). V lost 6 bases and J lost 12, with 12 bases in between. The germline V gene has CDR1 MNHNS and CDR2 SASEGT. The CDR3 extends over 11 amino acids. The DNA for the CDR3 is TGTGCCAGCAGGGAGGACACGGCTCAGTACTTC. Translating it yields CASREDTAQYF.

This clonotype has a count of ten or more. The chain combines TRBV6-2 or TRBV6-3 with TRBJ2-1; 7 bases align to TRBD2. This CDR3 region has 15 residues. After removal of 5 bases from V and 4 bases from J, the junction contained 8 bases not matched to a gene. CDR1 and CDR2 (germline): MNHEY, SVGEGT. The CDR3 DNA reads TGTGCCAGCAGTCCAGGACTAGAATTTTACAATGAGCAGTTCTTC. Protein: CASSPGLEFYNEQFF.

Only a few counts were recorded for this clonotype. The V call is TRBV7-3, the J call TRBJ1-2; TRBD1 is a possible D gene (5 bases). Trimming shortened V by 4 bases and J by 5 bases, and 20 bases separated the two germline ends. This CDR3 region has 16 residues. Germline V CDR1 and CDR2: SGHTA, FQGTGA. The CDR3 sequence: CASSSGPMAGDYGYTF. For the CDR3, the DNA is TGTGCCAGCAGCTCGGGACCTATGGCAGGAGATTATGGCTACACCTTC. The whole variable domain, remainder taken from reference TRBV7-3 and TRBJ1-2, is GAGVSQTPSNKVTEKGKYVELRCDPISGHTALYWYRQSLGQGPEFLIYFQGTGAADDSGLPNDRFFAVRPEGSVSTLKIQRTERGDSAVYLCASSSGPMAGDYGYTFGSGTRLTVV.

In its sample, this clonotype was seen a few times. The rearrangement uses TRBV18 and TRBJ2-1; D is possibly TRBD2 (6 bases). The CDR3 is 13 amino acids. Per germline, CDR1 KGHSH and CDR2 LQKENI. V gave up 5 bases and J gave up 7 bases, with 12 bases separating them. As DNA, the CDR3 is TGTGCCAGCTCAATCGGGACTGAGAATGAGCAGTTCTTC. This gives the protein CASSIGTENEQFF.

In this sample, this clonotype turned up a few times. V gene TRBV6-1 combines with J gene TRBJ2-7; perhaps TRBD1 as D (7 bases). This CDR3 is 15 amino acids long. Germline V CDR1 and CDR2: MNHNS, SASEGT. V gave up 0 bases and J gave up 6 bases, with 15 bases separating them. The CDR3 DNA follows: TGTGCCAGCAGTGAAGCCGCAGGGGGGATGAGCGAGCAGTACTTC. This translates into CASSEAAGGMSEQYF.